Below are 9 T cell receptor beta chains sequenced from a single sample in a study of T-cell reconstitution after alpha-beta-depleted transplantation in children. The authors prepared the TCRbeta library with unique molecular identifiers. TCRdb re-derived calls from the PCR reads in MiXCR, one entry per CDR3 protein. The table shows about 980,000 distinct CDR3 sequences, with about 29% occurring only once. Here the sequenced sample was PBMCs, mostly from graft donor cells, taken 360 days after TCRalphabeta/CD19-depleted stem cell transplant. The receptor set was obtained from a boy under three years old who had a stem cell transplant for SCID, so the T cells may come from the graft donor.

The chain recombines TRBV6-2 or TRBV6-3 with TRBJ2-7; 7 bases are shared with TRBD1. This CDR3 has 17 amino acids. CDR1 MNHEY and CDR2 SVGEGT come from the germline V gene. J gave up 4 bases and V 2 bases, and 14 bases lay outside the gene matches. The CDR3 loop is CASSYDAPGQFTYEQYF. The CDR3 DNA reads TGTGCCAGCAGTTACGACGCCCCGGGACAGTTTACATACGAGCAGTACTTC.

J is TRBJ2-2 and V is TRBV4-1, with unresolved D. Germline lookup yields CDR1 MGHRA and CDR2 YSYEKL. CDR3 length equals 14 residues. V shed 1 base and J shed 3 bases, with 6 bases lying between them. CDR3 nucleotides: TGCGCCAGCAGCCAAGTGGCGTACACCGGGGAGCTGTTTTTT. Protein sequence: CASSQVAYTGELFF.

CDR3 nucleotide sequence: TGTGCCAGCAGTTGGGAAGGGAGCGGTAATGAAAAACTGTTTTTT. Translating it yields CASSWEGSGNEKLFF. This rearrangement joins TRBV12-3 or TRBV12-4 to TRBJ1-4; no clear D. Trimming stripped 4 bases from V and 4 bases from J, with 13 bases between. The CDR3 is 15 amino acids.

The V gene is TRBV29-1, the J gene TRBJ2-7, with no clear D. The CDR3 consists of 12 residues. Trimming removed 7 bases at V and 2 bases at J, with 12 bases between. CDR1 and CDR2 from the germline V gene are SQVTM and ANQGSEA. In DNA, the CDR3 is TGCAGCGCCCTGACCGTCACCTACGAGCAGTACTTC. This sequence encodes CSALTVTYEQYF.

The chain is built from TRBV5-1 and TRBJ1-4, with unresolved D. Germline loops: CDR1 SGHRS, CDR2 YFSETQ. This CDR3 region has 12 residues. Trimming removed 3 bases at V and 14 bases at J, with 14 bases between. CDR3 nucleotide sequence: TGCGCCAGCAGCTATGACGGTCAAGGGCTGTTTTTT. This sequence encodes CASSYDGQGLFF. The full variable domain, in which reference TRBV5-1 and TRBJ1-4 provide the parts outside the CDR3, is KAGVTQTPRYLIKTRGQQVTLSCSPISGHRSVSWYQQTPGQGLQFLFEYFSETQRNKGNFPGRFSGRQFSNSRSEMNVSTLELGDSALYLCASSYDGQGLFFGSGTQLSVL.

The CDR3 reads CATSPLAPGNQPQHF. CDR3 nucleotide sequence: TGTGCCACCTCCCCCCTGGCCCCTGGCAATCAGCCCCAGCATTTT. The rearrangement uses TRBV28 and TRBJ1-5; no clear D. The CDR3 covers 15 residues. The V end lost 10 bases, the J end lost 2 bases, and 18 bases lay between the germline ends. Germline CDR1 is MDHEN and CDR2 is SYDVKM.

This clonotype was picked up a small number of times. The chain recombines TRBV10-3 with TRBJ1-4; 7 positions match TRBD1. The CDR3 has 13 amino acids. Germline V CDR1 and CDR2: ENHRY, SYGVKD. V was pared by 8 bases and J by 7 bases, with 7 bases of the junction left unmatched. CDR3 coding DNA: TGTGCCATCCGACAGGGAACTGCTGAAAAACTGTTTTTT. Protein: CAIRQGTAEKLFF.

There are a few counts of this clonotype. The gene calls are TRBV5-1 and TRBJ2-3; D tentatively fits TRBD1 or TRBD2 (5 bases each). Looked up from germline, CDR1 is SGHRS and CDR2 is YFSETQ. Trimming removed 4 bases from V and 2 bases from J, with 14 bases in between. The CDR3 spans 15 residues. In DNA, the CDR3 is TGCGCCAGCAGCGGAGACCCCGGGACCACAGATACGCAGTATTTT. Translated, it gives CASSGDPGTTDTQYF.

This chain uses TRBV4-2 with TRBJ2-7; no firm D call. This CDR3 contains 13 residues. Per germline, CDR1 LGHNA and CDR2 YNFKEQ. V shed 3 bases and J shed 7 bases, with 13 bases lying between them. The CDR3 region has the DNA TGTGCCAGCAGCCACGGCGGTATGGCTGAGCAGTACTTC. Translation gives CASSHGGMAEQYF.